The present entry profiles one TCR beta chain with its context. Its recognized antigen is unknown. No per-base quality is available; no much larger clone lies one base away. This specimen belongs to a study of T-cell memory formation after mild COVID-19 (dated by TCRdb to about 2021). For the wider study: TCR sequence clusters from the two donors were found to be largely donor specific. T-cell clones expanding and contracting after mild COVID-19 in two donors were tracked by longitudinal TCRalpha and TCRbeta repertoire sequencing. Two young, previously healthy adult volunteers made up the cohort, one male and one female. On the study overall, not on this receptor specifically: Some responding clones were detected in pre-infection memory, suggesting pre-existing cross-reactive memory T cells joined the SARS-CoV-2 response. Contracting CD4+ clones appeared mostly in the CM and EM memory subsets, whereas CD8+ clones were enriched in EMRA. The study included only a couple of mild cases, and larger cohorts that include severe cases with pre-infection samples were judged to be necessary. Clones that contracted from day 15 to 85 showed balanced CD4/CD8 phenotypes, whereas a second wave of clones that expanded from day 15 to 37 leaned towards CD4+. SARS-CoV-2 specificity of the second-wave clones peaking on day 37 was not confirmed.

The listed sequencing device is Illumina NovaSeq 6000. cDNA libraries for TCRalpha and TCRbeta were prepared by 5'RACE using constant-segment primers, with sample barcodes and unique molecular identifiers added. RNA was extracted from every sample with Trizol reagent. Amplification of the libraries took two PCR steps, and the second step added a second sample barcode plus Illumina TruSeq adapters. The libraries were sequenced on an Illumina NovaSeq using 2 x 150 bp paired-end reads. The study's own analysis went as follows. Reads were demultiplexed and collapsed into UMI-guided consensus sequences with migec v1.2.7. With mixcr v2.1.11, UMI consensuses were aligned to TRA and TRB V and J templates and assembled into clonotypes. Expanded or contracted clonotypes were those called significant by both edgeR and NoisET, with noise models trained on biological replicates. For edgeR calls, the thresholds were a false discovery rate-adjusted p below 0.01 and a log2 fold-change of 1. As an exploratory analysis of dynamics, PCA with hierarchical clustering was applied to max-normalized trajectories of the 1000 most abundant clonotypes. Separately sequenced CD4+ and CD8+ repertoires were used to assign a CD4 or CD8 phenotype to each responding clone. The public sequencing data were trimmed at Q25 with fastp and processed into clonotypes with MiXCR by TCRdb, which kept only in-frame beta chains. Rows are combined by CDR3 protein, so each entry shows the most common genes and DNA. In this record, the V and J calls reflect TCRdb's handling and not the investigators' own analysis. Recorded for this sample are over 500,000 distinct CDR3 sequences; 15% to 20% of them occurred a single time. The ten biggest clones cover roughly 8% of the sample.

Reading from cysteine to phenylalanine, the CDR3 counts 14 amino acids. The kept DNA is CDR3 alone, 42 bases in frame from the first base. From the germline V gene (reference sequence), CDR1 is LNHNV and CDR2 is YYDKDF. V is cut by 0 bases and J by 6 bases, and the space between the germline ends is 11 bases. Ficoll-Paque density gradient centrifugation was used to isolate PBMCs. The sample consisted of PBMCs or a T cell subset sorted from them (not recorded which). This receptor chain uses TRBV15 and TRBJ1-2; a weak D assignment points to TRBD1 (5 bases agree). This receptor was obtained from an adult woman who had mild COVID-19 (a few samples of this study predate the infection). The sample titles of this study are shuffled in the database, so cell type and time point are left out; the donor was told from shared clones. The CDR3 in this case is CATSRDWRGDGYTF. The sequenced DNA: TGTGCCACCAGCAGAGATTGGCGGGGGGATGGCTACACCTTC.